This T cell receptor beta chain was observed in a study of cytomegalovirus exposure and HLA in healthy donors. Broader study findings: Using a false discovery rate of 0.05, a later analysis showed that approximately 17,000 TCR beta sequences were associated with HLA alleles. Several top significant clusters appeared, in a later analysis, to be linked to common viral pathogens.

The V gene's germline CDR1 is GTSNPN and CDR2 SVGIG (reference sequence). After removal of 2 bases from V and 4 bases from J, the junction contained 3 bases not matched to a gene. This CDR3 comprises 14 residues. Each donor was healthy, and each was a bone marrow donor. The donors, nominally healthy at sampling, likely had unrecorded immune exposures. PCR amplification relied on 60 Vbeta primers (plus 13 Jbeta primers). Data came from immunoSEQ multiplex PCR; TCRdb stores just in-frame clones and leaves some out. The sample lists 150,000 to 200,000 clones, 65% to 85% occurring once. As regards this clone: Its antigen is not identified.

The sequence was obtained from a male donor in good health and CMV-seropositive. The sample comprised PBMCs. The J gene is TRBJ2-7, the V gene TRBV30, with 12 nucleotides matching TRBD2. The CDR3 DNA is TGTGCCTGGAGTCGACTAGCGGGAGTGTACGAGCAGTACTTC. Its translation is CAWSRLAGVYEQYF.